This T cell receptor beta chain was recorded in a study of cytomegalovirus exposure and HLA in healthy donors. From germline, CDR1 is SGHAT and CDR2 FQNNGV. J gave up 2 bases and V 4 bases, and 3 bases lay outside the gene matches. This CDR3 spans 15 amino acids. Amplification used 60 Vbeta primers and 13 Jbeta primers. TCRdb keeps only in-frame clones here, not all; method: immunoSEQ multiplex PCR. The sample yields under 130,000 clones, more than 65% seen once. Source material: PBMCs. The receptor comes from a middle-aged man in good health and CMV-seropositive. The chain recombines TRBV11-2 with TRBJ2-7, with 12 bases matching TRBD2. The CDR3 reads CASSSTSGGTYEQYF. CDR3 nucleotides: TGTGCCAGCAGCTCGACTAGCGGGGGTACCTACGAGCAGTACTTC. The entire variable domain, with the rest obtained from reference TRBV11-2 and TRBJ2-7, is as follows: EAGVAQSPRYKIIEKRQSVAFWCNPISGHATLYWYQQILGQGPKLLIQFQNNGVVDDSQLPKDRFSAERLKGVDSTLKIQPAKLEDSAVYLCASSSTSGGTYEQYFGPGTRLTVT.